This T cell receptor beta chain was identified in a study of blood T cell repertoires in COVID-19. Looking at the study overall: Some COVID-19 samples were acute and others convalescent; all came from the United States, Italy and Spain. PBMCs, B-cell-depleted T cells, or T cells provided the cDNA or gDNA that made up the material.

Seattle participants joined during active infection and were tracked over time. This clone was counted a single time. In the source study's methods: The authors estimated nucleated cell counts from reference gene primer amplification. Produced via immunoSEQ multiplex PCR; TCRdb's table is partial and in-frame only. V and J calls and clone size are copied from that table; D and trimming were computed from the DNA. The repertoire includes roughly 200,000 clones, around 79% of them detected once, and almost 6% sits in the top ten. V dropped 5 bases and J dropped 7; count of bases not matched to a gene: 7. CDR3 length equals 14 residues. Germline assignment: CDR1 LNHDA and CDR2 SQIVND (reference sequence).

The clonotype was recovered from a woman between 40 and 50 years old with COVID-19, enrolled during active disease. V is TRBV19 and J is TRBJ1-4, with 7 nucleotides matching TRBD1. The sequenced sample was peripheral blood. The CDR3 nucleotides read TGTGCCAGTAGTCAAAGGGGGCGGCCTGAAAAACTGTTTTTT. The encoded protein is CASSQRGRPEKLFF. Combining the CDR3 with reference TRBV19 and TRBJ1-4 gives the whole variable domain DGGITQSPKYLFRKEGQNVTLSCEQNLNHDAMYWYRQDPGQGLRLIYYSQIVNDFQKGDIAEGYSVSREKKESFPLTVTSAQKNPTAFYLCASSQRGRPEKLFFGSGTQLSVL.